Shown below are 30 T cell receptor beta chains from a single sample sequenced in a study of graft-versus-host responses after intestinal transplantation. Sequencing was performed with immunoSEQ multiplex PCR; in TCRdb, only in-frame clones are kept and a portion is missing. The table has more than 10,000 clones, 93% seen once. The material was PBMCs, obtained roughly 1,100 days after intestinal transplantation. Receptor source: a human patient who received an intestinal transplant, so some T cells may come from the graft donor.

This chain links TRBV10-1 with TRBJ2-1; no firm D call. Germline CDR1 WNHNN, CDR2 SYGVQD (reference sequence). V lost 2 bases and J 4 bases, leaving 6 bases between the germline ends. The CDR3 extends over 13 amino acids. The CDR3 loop reads CASSEGHYNEQFF. CDR3 sequence (DNA): TGCGCCAGCAGTGAGGGCCATTACAATGAGCAGTTCTTC.

The chain is built from TRBV12-5 and TRBJ1-3, with D hard to call. The CDR3 runs 12 residues. The V end was cut by 6 bases, the J end by 8 bases, with 11 bases between. Per the germline V gene, CDR1 is LGHNT and CDR2 is FRNRAP. Here the CDR3 reads CASGPDGDTIYF. Here the CDR3 DNA reads TGTGCTAGTGGCCCAGATGGGGACACCATATATTTT.

The sample holds one count of this clone. This chain links TRBV5-1 with TRBJ2-2; no reliable D call. The CDR3 is 14 residues long. V gave up 0 bases and J gave up 3 bases, with 6 bases separating them. Per the germline V gene, CDR1 is SGHRS and CDR2 is YFSETQ. The CDR3 reads CASSLGPDTGELFF. DNA of the CDR3: TGCGCCAGCAGCTTGGGGCCAGACACCGGGGAGCTGTTTTTT.

J is TRBJ1-1 and V is TRBV10-3; no firm D call. Trimming removed 7 bases at V and 0 bases at J, with 9 bases between. The germline V gene encodes CDR1 ENHRY and CDR2 SYGVKD. The CDR3 totals 13 residues. CDR3 nucleotides: TGTGCCATCAAGCGGGAGATGAACACTGAAGCTTTCTTT. Encoded protein: CAIKREMNTEAFF.

This chain uses TRBV4-2 with TRBJ2-7, with TRBD2 matching over 7 bases. Per the germline V gene, CDR1 is LGHNA and CDR2 is YNFKEQ. V lost 5 bases to trimming and J lost 2 bases; unmatched junction nucleotides: 6. There are 14 residues in the CDR3. The CDR3 loop reads CASSFPSGTYEQYF. CDR3 nucleotide sequence: TGTGCCAGCAGCTTCCCTAGCGGAACCTACGAGCAGTACTTC.

V and J are TRBV6-6 and TRBJ1-5; D not resolved. Germline lookup yields CDR1 MNHNY and CDR2 SVGAGI (reference sequence). The V end was cut by 4 bases, the J end by 0 bases, with 7 bases between. The CDR3 consists of 14 residues. The CDR3 is CASSFGDSNQPQHF. The CDR3 DNA reads as TGTGCCAGCAGTTTTGGGGATAGCAATCAGCCCCAGCATTTT.

The rearrangement uses TRBV10-1 and TRBJ2-3; TRBD2 matches at 10 bases. From germline, CDR1 is WNHNN and CDR2 SYGVQD (reference sequence). This CDR3 spans 18 amino acids. V lost 0 bases to trimming and J lost 0 bases; unmatched junction nucleotides: 6. The CDR3, as DNA: TGCGCCAGCAGTGAGTCGACGCTAGCGGGGGCAAGCACAGATACGCAGTATTTT. This translates into CASSESTLAGASTDTQYF.

This clone was recorded only once. This chain links TRBV5-1 with TRBJ1-1, with D unresolved. Trimming pared 0 bases from V and 5 bases from J, leaving 11 bases between. The CDR3 is 14 residues long. Germline loops: CDR1 SGHRS, CDR2 YFSETQ. CDR3 bases: TGCGCCAGCAGCTTGGCTTTGGTGGGGACTGAAGCTTTCTTT. Translating gives CASSLALVGTEAFF.

The chain uses TRBV9 and TRBJ1-1; tentatively, D is TRBD1 (5 bases). The CDR3 contains 14 residues. Trimming stripped 7 bases from V and 1 base from J, with 14 bases between. In germline, CDR1 is SGDLS, CDR2 YYNGEE. Here the CDR3 reads CASGRGTANTEAFF. In nucleotides, the CDR3 is TGTGCCAGCGGCCGGGGGACGGCGAACACTGAAGCTTTCTTT.

J is TRBJ2-5 and V is TRBV5-1, with D possibly being TRBD1 (5 bases). Germline CDR1 and CDR2: SGHRS and YFSETQ. V was pared by 1 base and J by 5 bases, with 6 bases between. This CDR3 has 12 amino acids. The CDR3 reads CASSLSGETQYF. In DNA form, the CDR3 reads TGCGCCAGCAGCTTGTCAGGGGAGACCCAGTACTTC.

This clone was seen once. This chain links TRBV13 with TRBJ1-1; 9 bases line up with TRBD1. After removal of 1 base from V and 1 base from J, the junction contained 7 bases not matched to a gene. Germline V gene data show CDR1 as PRHDT and CDR2 as FYEKMQ (reference sequence). CDR3 length equals 17 residues. The CDR3 DNA is TGTGCCAGCAGCTTAGACAGGGGGCGCCGAGGGAACACTGAAGCTTTCTTT. The encoded protein is CASSLDRGRRGNTEAFF.

This sequence joins TRBV7-3 and TRBJ2-1; D unclear. Trimming took 2 bases from V and 10 from J, leaving 9 bases between them. Germline lookup yields CDR1 SGHTA and CDR2 FQGTGA. This CDR3 spans 12 amino acids. The CDR3 region is CASSLVSTEQFF. In DNA, the CDR3 is TGTGCCAGCAGCTTAGTTAGCACCGAGCAGTTCTTC.

The chain is built from TRBV11-1 and TRBJ2-3; the match to TRBD2 covers 13 bases. J was trimmed by 1 base and V by 2 bases; bases with no gene match: 6. CDR3 length: 18 residues. The germline V gene has CDR1 SGHAT and CDR2 FQDESV (reference sequence). For the CDR3, the DNA is TGTGCCAGCAGCTTACGGACTAGCGGGGGAATTCGCACAGATACGCAGTATTTT. Protein sequence: CASSLRTSGGIRTDTQYF.

The V gene is TRBV6-5, the J gene TRBJ2-1, with 13 nucleotides matching TRBD2. Losses at the gene ends were 4 bases for V and 8 bases for J; bases not matched to a gene: 8. The CDR3 is 16 amino acids. Germline V gives CDR1 MNHEY, CDR2 SVGAGI. As DNA, the CDR3 is TGTGCCAGCAGTTCCGAACTAGCGGGGGGGCCTCATGAGCAGTTCTTC. It yields the protein CASSSELAGGPHEQFF.

The chain combines TRBV10-3 with TRBJ1-1; D is possibly TRBD1 (6 bases). V dropped 0 bases and J dropped 1 base, with 9 bases sitting between them. The germline V gene encodes CDR1 ENHRY and CDR2 SYGVKD. The CDR3 runs to 15 residues. CDR3 loop: CAISESGQQNTEAFF. In DNA form, the CDR3 reads TGTGCCATCAGTGAGTCTGGACAGCAGAACACTGAAGCTTTCTTT.

This chain links TRBV2 with TRBJ2-2; 7 bases align to TRBD1. Trimming took 8 bases from V and 7 from J; bases not matched to a gene: 7. The CDR3 sequence is 13 residues long. Germline CDR1 reads SNHLY; CDR2 reads FYNNEI. The CDR3 is CASLRGSSGELFF. The CDR3 DNA follows: TGTGCCAGCCTCAGGGGGTCGAGCGGGGAGCTGTTTTTT.

The chain carries TRBV6-6 and TRBJ2-5, with D possibly matching TRBD2 (6 bases). Between the trimmed V and J ends, which lost 7 bases and 7 bases, there was a span of 10 bases. The CDR3 loop spans 11 amino acids. Germline CDR1 reads MNHNY; CDR2 reads SVGAGI (reference sequence). The CDR3 DNA follows: TGTGCCAGCATTACCGGGGGGACCCAGTACTTC. This codes for CASITGGTQYF.

The chain recombines TRBV7-3 with TRBJ1-2; 9 nucleotides agree with TRBD1. Germline values: CDR1 SGHTA, CDR2 FQGTGA. This CDR3 is built from 14 residues. The J segment lost 7 bases and the V segment lost 5 bases, leaving 8 bases of the junction unmatched. The CDR3 DNA is TGTGCCAGCAGCCCACCCGGGACAGGGTCTGGCTACACCTTC. Translation gives CASSPPGTGSGYTF. The full variable domain, completed using reference TRBV7-3 and TRBJ1-2, is GAGVSQTPSNKVTEKGKYVELRCDPISGHTALYWYRQSLGQGPEFLIYFQGTGAADDSGLPNDRFFAVRPEGSVSTLKIQRTERGDSAVYLCASSPPGTGSGYTFGSGTRLTVV.

This clone was seen just once. This sequence joins TRBV11-2 and TRBJ2-1; D gene unclear. CDR1 is SGHAT, CDR2 FQNNGV, per germline. The CDR3 is 16 residues long. V was trimmed by 1 base and J by 2 bases, leaving 12 bases between them. CDR3 DNA: TGTGCCAGCAGCTTAGGTAAAGTTAGCACCTACAATGAGCAGTTCTTC. It encodes CASSLGKVSTYNEQFF.

The J gene is TRBJ1-5, the V gene TRBV2, with D perhaps TRBD1 (5 bases). CDR1 SNHLY and CDR2 FYNNEI come from the germline V gene. This CDR3 has 14 amino acids. The V gene lost 3 bases and the J gene lost 3 bases, with 9 bases spanning the gap. CDR3 protein: CASSDGGLNQPQHF. The CDR3 DNA sequence: TGTGCCAGCAGTGACGGGGGACTCAATCAGCCCCAGCATTTT.

The V and J genes are TRBV6-6 and TRBJ1-2; possible D gene TRBD1, 6 bases. CDR3 length equals 12 residues. Germline loops: CDR1 MNHNY, CDR2 SVGAGI (reference sequence). Between the trimmed V and J ends, which lost 4 bases and 4 bases, there was a span of 7 bases. CDR3 residues: CASSSGVYGYTF. CDR3 nucleotides: TGTGCCAGCAGTTCAGGGGTCTATGGCTACACCTTC.

CDR3 nucleotides: TGTGCCAGCAGCGGGGGGACGGGGAACACTGAAGCTTTCTTT. Translated, it gives CASSGGTGNTEAFF. The J gene is TRBJ1-1, the V gene TRBV9; a weak D match, TRBD1 (5 bases). In germline, CDR1 is SGDLS, CDR2 YYNGEE. Trimming shortened V by 3 bases and J by 1 base, and 10 bases separated the two germline ends. The CDR3 contains 14 residues. The full variable domain, rest sourced from reference TRBV9 and TRBJ1-1, is DSGVTQTPKHLITATGQRVTLRCSPRSGDLSVYWYQQSLDQGLQFLIQYYNGEERAKGNILERFSAQQFPDLHSELNLSSLELGDSALYFCASSGGTGNTEAFFGQGTRLTVV.

The CDR3 sequence: CASSYLAGGNYEQYF. CDR3 coding DNA: TGTGCCAGCAGTTATCTAGCGGGGGGGAACTACGAGCAGTACTTC. The chain uses TRBV6-6 and TRBJ2-7, with 12 bases matching TRBD2. The V and J ends lost 3 bases and 3 bases, in that order; junction bases with no gene match: 3. Germline lookup yields CDR1 MNHNY and CDR2 SVGAGI (reference sequence). The CDR3 sequence is 15 residues long.

This rearrangement joins TRBV5-1 to TRBJ2-3; TRBD2 aligns across 11 bases. With V trimmed by 0 bases and J by 1 base, 4 bases remained unmatched. Germline values: CDR1 SGHRS, CDR2 YFSETQ. This CDR3 has 17 amino acids. DNA for the CDR3: TGCGCCAGCAGCTTGGGACTAGCGGGGACGGGCACAGATACGCAGTATTTT. Translated, it gives CASSLGLAGTGTDTQYF.

Written as DNA, the CDR3 is TGTGCCAGCATGGACCGGAGAGGGCAGTACTTC. Its translation: CASMDRRGQYF. The rearrangement joins TRBV6-9 to TRBJ2-7; D gene unclear. Germline V gives CDR1 MNHGY, CDR2 SVAAGI. CDR3 length: 11 amino acids. Trimming shortened V by 7 bases and J by 9 bases, and 13 bases separated the two germline ends.

This rearrangement joins TRBV6-1 to TRBJ1-1; 7 nucleotides match TRBD1. CDR1 is MNHNS, CDR2 SASEGT, per germline. The J segment lost 3 bases and the V segment lost 7 bases, leaving 11 bases of the junction unmatched. This CDR3 contains 15 residues. The CDR3 is CASNPRQGRDTEAFF. CDR3 nucleotide sequence: TGTGCCAGCAACCCGAGACAGGGTCGGGACACTGAAGCTTTCTTT.

The chain recombines TRBV5-4 with TRBJ1-6, with 7 positions matching TRBD1. Trimming cost V 4 bases and J 4 bases; bases outside gene matches: 8. There are 16 residues in the CDR3. CDR1 and CDR2 from the germline V gene are SGHNT and YYREEE (reference sequence). The CDR3 loop reads CASSQTGERYNSPLHF. CDR3 coding DNA: TGTGCCAGCAGCCAAACAGGGGAGCGGTATAATTCACCCCTCCACTTT.

This rearrangement joins TRBV5-1 to TRBJ1-3, with D maybe TRBD1 (5 bases). This CDR3 comprises 17 residues. Trimming pared 3 bases from V and 0 bases from J, leaving 16 bases between. The germline V gene has CDR1 SGHRS and CDR2 YFSETQ. The CDR3 DNA sequence: TGCGCCAGCAGCTCCCTGAGACCGGGGGTCTCTGGAAACACCATATATTTT. Translated: CASSSLRPGVSGNTIYF.

This chain uses TRBV6-5 with TRBJ2-2, with D possibly being TRBD1 (5 bases). Trimming removed 6 bases at V and 1 base at J, with 6 bases between. The CDR3 sequence is 13 residues long. The germline gives CDR1 MNHEY, CDR2 SVGAGI. CDR3 sequence reads: CASSGQNTGELFF. CDR3 nucleotide sequence: TGTGCCAGCAGCGGACAGAACACCGGGGAGCTGTTTTTT.

The gene calls are TRBV7-2 and TRBJ2-3, with D uncertain. Trimming stripped 4 bases from V and 5 bases from J, with 10 bases between. Looked up from germline, CDR1 is SGHTA and CDR2 is FQGNSA. The CDR3 is 13 residues long. CDR3 nucleotides: TGTGCCAGCAGCTGGTACTTGGGAGATACGCAGTATTTT. Its translation: CASSWYLGDTQYF.